A single sample is the source of the 6 T cell receptor beta chains below, sequenced in a study of blood T cell repertoires in COVID-19. Clones were read by immunoSEQ multiplex PCR, and TCRdb kept only the in-frame ones, dropping some. The data hold roughly 480,000 clones, with 89% observed a single time. Sequences were obtained from peripheral blood. Receptors were obtained from a man between 18 and 35 years old with COVID-19, enrolled during active disease.

This chain joins TRBV11-3 and TRBJ2-7; 10 bases align to TRBD2. Germline CDR1 reads SGHNT; CDR2 reads YENEEA. The length of the CDR3 is 15 residues. Germline trimming cut 5 bases from V and 3 bases from J; bases unmatched to any gene: 7. CDR3 sequence (DNA): TGTGCCAGCAGCATTAGCGGGAGGACAATCTACGAGCAGTACTTC. It yields the protein CASSISGRTIYEQYF.

The chain has TRBV12-5 and TRBJ1-2; weak D call: TRBD1 (6 bases). Trimming shortened V by 2 bases and J by 4 bases, and 11 bases separated the two germline ends. The CDR3 extends over 14 amino acids. Germline CDR1 LGHNT, CDR2 FRNRAP. Written as DNA, the CDR3 is TGTGCTAGTGGTTTGACGGGGGGCGGCTATGGCTACACCTTC. Translated: CASGLTGGGYGYTF. The variable domain in full, with the rest retrieved from reference TRBV12-5 and TRBJ1-2, is DARVTQTPRHKVTEMGQEVTMRCQPILGHNTVFWYRQTMMQGLELLAYFRNRAPLDDSGMPKDRFSAEMPDATLATLKIQPSEPRDSAVYFCASGLTGGGYGYTFGSGTRLTVV.

The V and J genes are TRBV20-1 and TRBJ2-7, with 9 bases that match TRBD1. The CDR3 covers 16 residues. Trimming at V came to 3 bases and at J to 9 bases, leaving 18 bases not matched to a gene. From germline, CDR1 is DFQATT and CDR2 SNEGSKA (reference sequence). The CDR3 reads CSASNVGTGYPPRQYF. The DNA of the CDR3 is TGCAGTGCTAGTAACGTCGGGACAGGGTACCCCCCGAGGCAGTACTTC.

This clone was recorded once. The chain recombines TRBV7-9 with TRBJ2-2; no reliable D call. CDR1 and CDR2 (germline): SEHNR, FQNEAQ (reference sequence). Trimming took off 5 bases at V and 6 bases at J, with 4 bases between the two ends. The length of the CDR3 is 11 residues. In DNA, the CDR3 is TGTGCCAGCAGCCATGCCGGGGAGCTGTTTTTT. As protein: CASSHAGELFF.

The CDR3 is CASSYSARGTPYEQYF. DNA for the CDR3: TGTGCCAGCAGTTACTCTGCTCGCGGGACTCCCTACGAGCAGTACTTC. The chain couples TRBV6-5 to TRBJ2-7; a weak D match, TRBD2 (6 bases). Germline V gene data show CDR1 as MNHEY and CDR2 as SVGAGI. Trimming took 0 bases from V and 2 from J, leaving 14 bases between them. This CDR3 is 16 amino acids long.

The chain couples TRBV4-1 to TRBJ1-3, with TRBD1 matching over 9 bases. The CDR3 runs to 16 residues. Germline V lookup: CDR1 MGHRA, CDR2 YSYEKL. Losses at the gene ends were 4 bases for V and 0 bases for J; bases not matched to a gene: 4. The CDR3 reads CASSPRQGVSGNTIYF. CDR3 nucleotide sequence: TGCGCCAGCAGCCCGAGACAGGGGGTCTCTGGAAACACCATATATTTT.